The 30 T cell receptor beta chains reported below all come from one sample, sequenced in a study of memory CD4+ T cells and cytomegalovirus serostatus. Profiled with immunoSEQ multiplex PCR; TCRdb holds only in-frame clones, not every one. The sample lists roughly 49,000 clones; about 73% were seen once. The sort gate was single viable CD3+CD4+CD8-CD45RO+ cells for memory CD4+ T cells. Material for sequencing was memory CD4+ T cells from blood. These receptors all stem from an adult in good health and CMV-seronegative.

The rearrangement joins TRBV7-9 to TRBJ2-7; 12 nucleotides match TRBD2. Germline CDR1 is SEHNR and CDR2 is FQNEAQ (reference sequence). Losses at the gene ends were 2 bases for V and 0 bases for J; bases not matched to a gene: 8. The CDR3 contains 18 residues. CDR3 region: CASSLTLAGGSSSYEQYF. Written as DNA, the CDR3 is TGTGCCAGCAGCTTAACGCTAGCGGGGGGGTCCAGCTCCTACGAGCAGTACTTC.

This clone is judged medium-sized. This sequence joins TRBV30 and TRBJ2-7; D uncertain. The CDR3 has 12 amino acids. Germline CDR1 GTSNPN, CDR2 SVGIG (reference sequence). The V gene lost 0 bases and the J gene lost 4 bases, with 7 bases spanning the gap. CDR3 loop: CAWSVSVYEQYF. The DNA of the CDR3 is TGTGCCTGGAGTGTATCCGTGTACGAGCAGTACTTC.

This chain connects TRBV5-1 to TRBJ1-1; TRBD1 might be the D (6 bases). The CDR3 extends over 15 amino acids. The V end was cut by 4 bases, the J end by 11 bases, with 24 bases between. Germline CDR1 is SGHRS and CDR2 is YFSETQ. The CDR3, as DNA: TGCGCCAGCAGCAGAACCCCGGGACATATTTCGTGGGCTTTCTTT. This gives the protein CASSRTPGHISWAFF.

The chain's CDR3 is CASSTQIDRNTEAFF. The CDR3 bases are TGTGCCAGTAGTACTCAAATCGACAGAAACACTGAAGCTTTCTTT. V gene TRBV19 combines with J gene TRBJ1-1, with D possibly TRBD1 on 5 matching bases. The germline V and J ends were trimmed by 4 bases and 2 bases, with 14 bases remaining between them. Germline CDR1 and CDR2: LNHDA and SQIVND (reference sequence). This CDR3 has 15 amino acids.

This clone was seen more than once but under ten times. The chain has TRBV5-6 and TRBJ1-6; unclear D gene. Trimming cost V 2 bases and J 10 bases, with 7 bases left between them. Germline CDR1 reads SGHDT; CDR2 reads YYEEEE. CDR3 length equals 12 residues. CDR3 loop: CASSFLGSPLHF. The CDR3 nucleotides read TGTGCCAGCAGCTTTCTCGGCTCACCCCTCCACTTT. Using reference TRBV5-6 and TRBJ1-6 for the parts outside the CDR3, the full variable domain is DAGVTQSPTHLIKTRGQQVTLRCSPKSGHDTVSWYQQALGQGPQFIFQYYEEEERQRGNFPDRFSGHQFPNYSSELNVNALLLGDSALYLCASSFLGSPLHFGNGTRLTVT.

V usage is TRBV7-3 and J usage is TRBJ1-3; 7 positions match TRBD1. Germline V CDR1 and CDR2: SGHTA, FQGTGA. CDR3 size: 16 residues. Germline trimming cut 4 bases from V and 4 bases from J; bases unmatched to any gene: 10. The CDR3 is CASSSNPQGSGNTIYF. The CDR3, as DNA: TGTGCCAGCAGCTCAAACCCACAGGGGTCGGGAAACACCATATATTTT. The whole variable domain, filled in from reference TRBV7-3 and TRBJ1-3, reads GAGVSQTPSNKVTEKGKYVELRCDPISGHTALYWYRQSLGQGPEFLIYFQGTGAADDSGLPNDRFFAVRPEGSVSTLKIQRTERGDSAVYLCASSSNPQGSGNTIYFGEGSWLTVV.

A few counts support this clone. The chain carries TRBV9 and TRBJ2-1, with 10 bases aligning to TRBD1. Germline trimming cut 6 bases from V and 1 base from J; bases unmatched to any gene: 7. There are 16 residues in the CDR3. Germline loops: CDR1 SGDLS, CDR2 YYNGEE. The CDR3 region has the DNA TGTGCCAGCAACCCGACAGGGGGCTTATCCTACAATGAGCAGTTCTTC. Its protein is CASNPTGGLSYNEQFF.

The chain uses TRBV7-8 and TRBJ2-7, with TRBD1 matching over 11 bases. The ends lost 1 base at V and 6 bases at J; junction bases unmatched: 8. CDR1 and CDR2 (germline): SGHVS, FQNEAQ. The CDR3 consists of 16 residues. The CDR3 is CASSLGGTGGFSEQYF. CDR3 in DNA: TGTGCCAGCAGCTTAGGTGGGACAGGGGGTTTCTCCGAGCAGTACTTC.

This clone was detected only once. The J gene is TRBJ2-7, the V gene TRBV11-2; possibly TRBD1 for D (6 bases). This CDR3 contains 12 residues. Germline V gene data show CDR1 as SGHAT and CDR2 as FQNNGV. V was cut by 2 bases and J by 4 bases, with 6 bases left in between. The CDR3 nucleotides are TGTGCCAGCAGCTTACAGGGGTACGAGCAGTACTTC. It encodes CASSLQGYEQYF.

The chain combines TRBV7-3 with TRBJ1-6; D may be TRBD1 (5 bases). Germline-derived CDR1 and CDR2 are SGHTA and FQGTGA. V lost 6 bases and J lost 6, with 9 bases in between. This CDR3 is 13 amino acids long. The CDR3 loop reads CASSAGSNSPLHF. CDR3 nucleotides: TGTGCCAGCAGTGCAGGGAGTAATTCACCCCTCCACTTT. The full variable domain, in which reference TRBV7-3 and TRBJ1-6 provide the parts outside the CDR3, is GAGVSQTPSNKVTEKGKYVELRCDPISGHTALYWYRQSLGQGPEFLIYFQGTGAADDSGLPNDRFFAVRPEGSVSTLKIQRTERGDSAVYLCASSAGSNSPLHFGNGTRLTVT.

The gene calls are TRBV11-2 and TRBJ2-7, with a possible D match to TRBD1 (5 bases). Per the germline V gene, CDR1 is SGHAT and CDR2 is FQNNGV. CDR3 length: 14 residues. The ends were cut back, 2 bases at V and 4 bases at J, with 12 bases in the middle. The CDR3 here is CASSLQARVYEQYF. The CDR3 bases are TGTGCCAGCAGCTTACAGGCCAGGGTGTACGAGCAGTACTTC.

The CDR3 spells CASRSGTGYYGYTF. The CDR3, as DNA: TGTGCCAGTAGGTCTGGGACAGGGTACTATGGCTACACCTTC. The J gene is TRBJ1-2, the V gene TRBV19; 9 bases are shared with TRBD1. Germline V gene data show CDR1 as LNHDA and CDR2 as SQIVND (reference sequence). The CDR3 consists of 14 residues. With 6 bases clipped from V and 3 bases from J, the junction kept 5 bases outside the gene matches.

This clone has a single count. The rearrangement joins TRBV7-6 to TRBJ2-5; 12 bases match TRBD2. CDR1 is SGHVS and CDR2 is FNYEAQ in the germline V gene. This CDR3 spans 16 amino acids. Losses at the gene ends were 3 bases for V and 4 bases for J; bases not matched to a gene: 6. CDR3 nucleotide sequence: TGTGCCAGCAGCTTGACTAGCGGGGGCCTCGGAGAGACCCAGTACTTC. It specifies CASSLTSGGLGETQYF.

This clone has just one count. In nucleotides, the CDR3 is TGTGCCAGAAGCCATGGGACGGTGCGGAACTATGGCTACACCTTC. Amino acid sequence: CARSHGTVRNYGYTF. The chain carries TRBV5-3 and TRBJ1-2; possibly TRBD1 for D (5 bases). TRBV5-3 is sorted into the ORF group, with uncertain function. Trimming pared 4 bases from V and 2 bases from J, leaving 15 bases between. CDR3 length: 15 amino acids.

The V gene is TRBV9, the J gene TRBJ1-3; D call uncertain. Germline V gene lookup returns CDR1 SGDLS and CDR2 YYNGEE. Trimming cost V 1 base and J 4 bases, with 12 bases left between them. The CDR3 covers 15 residues. The DNA of the CDR3 is TGTGCCAGCAGCGTACGCCCTCGCGGAGGAAACACCATATATTTT. Its protein is CASSVRPRGGNTIYF.

The chain has TRBV5-1 and TRBJ1-1; the D is unclear. With 3 bases removed from V and 0 bases from J, the gap between germline ends came to 12 bases. This CDR3 is 15 amino acids long. Germline V gene lookup returns CDR1 SGHRS and CDR2 YFSETQ. CDR3 sequence reads: CASSYSVGMNTEAFF. In nucleotides, the CDR3 is TGCGCCAGCAGCTACAGTGTCGGGATGAACACTGAAGCTTTCTTT.

The chain combines TRBV27 with TRBJ2-1; D gene unclear. Germline CDR1 MNHEY, CDR2 SMNVEV (reference sequence). With 3 bases removed from V and 7 bases from J, the gap between germline ends came to 13 bases. CDR3 length: 14 residues. The CDR3 loop is CASSFVGLGNEQFF. The CDR3 DNA sequence: TGTGCCAGCAGTTTCGTGGGGTTGGGGAATGAGCAGTTCTTC.

This clone appeared a few times. The chain has TRBV19 and TRBJ1-2; D call uncertain. The CDR3 sequence is 16 residues long. Trimming shortened V by 0 bases and J by 4 bases, and 15 bases separated the two germline ends. Germline loops: CDR1 LNHDA, CDR2 SQIVND (reference sequence). The CDR3, as DNA: TGTGCCAGTAGTATAGAACAGCATGCGGCTTTCTATGGCTACACCTTC. Translated: CASSIEQHAAFYGYTF.

The V gene is TRBV5-4, the J gene TRBJ2-5; a possible D gene is TRBD2 (7 bases). V was cut by 4 bases and J by 4 bases, with 14 bases left in between. Looked up from germline, CDR1 is SGHNT and CDR2 is YYREEE (reference sequence). This CDR3 has 14 residues. Here the CDR3 reads CASSQGSGAETQYF. The CDR3 DNA reads as TGTGCCAGCAGCCAGGGGAGCGGGGCAGAGACCCAGTACTTC.

The V and J genes are TRBV9 and TRBJ2-1; D is undetermined. The V and J ends lost 2 bases and 7 bases respectively, with 7 bases between them. Germline V lookup: CDR1 SGDLS, CDR2 YYNGEE. The CDR3 runs to 12 residues. The CDR3 spells CASSVSLNEQFF. DNA of the CDR3: TGTGCCAGCAGCGTTTCCCTTAATGAGCAGTTCTTC.

V gene TRBV5-4 combines with J gene TRBJ1-6; D gene uncertain. The CDR3 is made up of 16 amino acids. V lost 3 bases and J lost 7, with 17 bases in between. Germline values: CDR1 SGHNT, CDR2 YYREEE (reference sequence). CDR3 residues: CASSSGLREGNSPLHF. In nucleotides, the CDR3 is TGTGCCAGCAGCTCCGGACTCCGGGAGGGCAATTCACCCCTCCACTTT.

The chain joins TRBV5-6 to TRBJ2-4; possibly TRBD2 for D (7 bases). With 2 bases removed from V and 4 bases from J, the gap between germline ends came to 16 bases. From germline, CDR1 is SGHDT and CDR2 YYEEEE. The CDR3 has 16 amino acids. Written as DNA, the CDR3 is TGTGCCAGCAGCTTACCGGGGGGCAAGGAGAAAAACATTCAGTACTTC. This translates into CASSLPGGKEKNIQYF.

The genes are TRBV6-5 and TRBJ1-4; perhaps TRBD1 as D (5 bases). With 6 bases removed from V and 7 bases from J, the gap between germline ends came to 12 bases. The CDR3 extends over 13 amino acids. Germline V gives CDR1 MNHEY, CDR2 SVGAGI. This CDR3 reads CASSWLGGEKLFF. As DNA, the CDR3 is TGTGCCAGCAGCTGGCTGGGGGGTGAAAAACTGTTTTTT.

The CDR3 nucleotides are TGTGCCAGCAGTGAGGGGACAGCAGAAAAACTGTTTTTT. Protein sequence: CASSEGTAEKLFF. V and J are TRBV2 and TRBJ1-4; TRBD1 aligns across 7 bases. Germline trimming cut 3 bases from V and 8 bases from J; bases unmatched to any gene: 3. Germline CDR1 SNHLY, CDR2 FYNNEI. The CDR3 contains 13 residues.

This clone showed up just a few times. The chain links TRBV10-2 to TRBJ2-7, with 7 bases identical to TRBD1. Unmatched junction bases numbered 8, after V lost 5 bases and J lost 1 base. Germline assignment: CDR1 WSHSY and CDR2 SAAADI. CDR3 length equals 15 residues. The CDR3 coding sequence is TGCGCCAGCAGTCAGATGACAGGGACGTCCTACGAGCAGTACTTC. Its protein product is CASSQMTGTSYEQYF.

This chain joins TRBV5-3 and TRBJ2-7, with D perhaps TRBD1 or TRBD2 (6 bases each). TRBV5-3 is designated an ORF whose function remains uncertain. This CDR3 contains 13 residues. The ends were cut back, 10 bases at V and 0 bases at J, with 14 bases in the middle. CDR3 protein: CAVRGGSSYEQYF. For the CDR3, the DNA is TGTGCCGTTCGAGGGGGGTCCTCCTACGAGCAGTACTTC.

This chain links TRBV6-1 with TRBJ2-2, with D possibly TRBD2 on 6 matching bases. This CDR3 comprises 13 residues. V was trimmed by 5 bases and J by 6 bases, leaving 10 bases between them. Germline V gene data show CDR1 as MNHNS and CDR2 as SASEGT. The CDR3: CASSTWGAGELFF. The CDR3, as DNA: TGTGCCAGCAGTACCTGGGGGGCCGGGGAGCTGTTTTTT.

Written as DNA, the CDR3 is TGTGCCAGCAGCGGCACCGGGACGGCTCTGAATGAAAAACTGTTTTTT. Translated, it gives CASSGTGTALNEKLFF. This chain connects TRBV7-6 to TRBJ1-4; tentatively, D is TRBD1 (5 bases). Trimming shortened V by 5 bases and J by 5 bases, and 18 bases separated the two germline ends. The CDR3 runs 16 residues. Germline CDR1 and CDR2: SGHVS and FNYEAQ.

The V call is TRBV5-3, the J call TRBJ2-5, with a possible D match to TRBD2 (7 bases). TRBV5-3 is an ORF, and what it does is uncertain. The CDR3 runs to 14 residues. The V end was cut by 7 bases, the J end by 5 bases, with 18 bases between. The CDR3 loop reads CARGAGAQQETQYF. Written as DNA, the CDR3 is TGTGCCAGAGGGGCGGGGGCGCAGCAGGAGACCCAGTACTTC.

The chain joins TRBV2 to TRBJ2-7, with 7 positions matching TRBD1. After removal of 10 bases from V and 3 bases from J, the junction contained 9 bases not matched to a gene. The germline V gene encodes CDR1 SNHLY and CDR2 FYNNEI. This CDR3 has 13 amino acids. The CDR3, as DNA: TGTGCCACCGACCGACAGGGTATCTACGAGCAGTACTTC. Residues: CATDRQGIYEQYF. Supplemented by reference TRBV2 and TRBJ2-7, the full variable domain reads EPEVTQTPSHQVTQMGQEVILRCVPISNHLYFYWYRQILGQKVEFLVSFYNNEISEKSEIFDDQFSVERPDGSNFTLKIRSTKLEDSAMYFCATDRQGIYEQYFGPGTRLTVT.